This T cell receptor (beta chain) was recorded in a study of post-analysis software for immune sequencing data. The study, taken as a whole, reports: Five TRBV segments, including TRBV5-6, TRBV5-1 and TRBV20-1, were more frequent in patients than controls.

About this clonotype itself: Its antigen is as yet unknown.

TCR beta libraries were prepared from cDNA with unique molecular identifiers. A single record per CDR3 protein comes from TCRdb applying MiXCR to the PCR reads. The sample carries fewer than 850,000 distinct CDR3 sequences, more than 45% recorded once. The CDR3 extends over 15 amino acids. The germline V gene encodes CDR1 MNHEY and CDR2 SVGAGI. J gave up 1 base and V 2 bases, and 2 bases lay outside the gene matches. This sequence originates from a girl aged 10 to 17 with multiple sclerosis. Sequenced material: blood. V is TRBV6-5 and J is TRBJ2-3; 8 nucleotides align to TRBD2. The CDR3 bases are TGTGCCAGCAGTTACCCGGGAGGGGGCACAGATACGCAGTATTTT. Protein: CASSYPGGGTDTQYF.